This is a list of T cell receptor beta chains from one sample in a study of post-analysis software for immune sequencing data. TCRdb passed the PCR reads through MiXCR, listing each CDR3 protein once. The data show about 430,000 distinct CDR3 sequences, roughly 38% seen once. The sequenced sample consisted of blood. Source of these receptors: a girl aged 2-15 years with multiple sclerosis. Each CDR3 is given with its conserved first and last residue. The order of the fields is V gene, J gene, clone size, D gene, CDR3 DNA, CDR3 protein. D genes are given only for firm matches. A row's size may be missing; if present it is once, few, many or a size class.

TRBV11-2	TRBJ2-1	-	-	TGTGCCAGCAGCTTTTCGACTAGAAGCTATGAGCAGTTCTTC	CASSFSTRSYEQFF
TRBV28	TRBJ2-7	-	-	TGTGCCAGCAGCTACTACTTCAAGGGGCAGTACTTC	CASSYYFKGQYF
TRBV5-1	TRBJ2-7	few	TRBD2	TGCGCCAGAGGACTAGCGACCGCCTACGAGCAGTACTTC	CARGLATAYEQYF
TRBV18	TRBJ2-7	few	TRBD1	TGTGCCAGCTCGCCTAGGGCAGGGGGCCCCTCCAACGAGCAGTACTTC	CASSPRAGGPSNEQYF
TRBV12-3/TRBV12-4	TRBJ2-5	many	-	TGTGCCAGCAGCCAGAACAGGGTGAGGGAGACCCAGTACTTC	CASSQNRVRETQYF
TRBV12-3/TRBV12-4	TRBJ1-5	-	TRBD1	TGTGCCAGCAGTGCCGGGACAGGGGAAAATCAGCCCCAGCATTTT	CASSAGTGENQPQHF
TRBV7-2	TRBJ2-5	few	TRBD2	TGTGCCAGCAGCCGCACGGGGGGGAGCTACCAAGAGACCCAGTACTTC	CASSRTGGSYQETQYF
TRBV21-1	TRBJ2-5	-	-	TGTGCCAGCAGCAAAAGGTGGAATCATAAGGGGTGCAGGACTTGCGAGCGGTACTTC	CASSKRWNHKGCRTCERYF
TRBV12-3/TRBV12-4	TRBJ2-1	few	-	TGTGCCAGCAGTTTTACCGGCACGAGCTCCTACAATGAGCAGTTCTTC	CASSFTGTSSYNEQFF
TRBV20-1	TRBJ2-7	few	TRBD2	TGCAGTGCTCGCTCGGCTAGCGGGGGCTACGAGCAGTACTTC	CSARSASGGYEQYF
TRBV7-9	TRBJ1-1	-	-	TGTGCCAGCAGCTTAGACAGGTTAACTGAAGCTTTCTTT	CASSLDRLTEAFF
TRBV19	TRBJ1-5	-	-	TGTGCCAGTAGTTTTCCAGGGCCCCAGCCCCAGCATTTT	CASSFPGPQPQHF
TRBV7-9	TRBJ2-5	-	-	TGTGCCAGCAGCTTAGCACCGGGCCGGAGATTTCATGAGACCCAGTACTTC	CASSLAPGRRFHETQYF
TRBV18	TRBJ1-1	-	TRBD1	TGTGCCAGCTCTATTAACAGGGGGACGAACACTGAAGCTTTCTTT	CASSINRGTNTEAFF
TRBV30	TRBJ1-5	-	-	TGTGCCTGGAGCCTTAGGGAGGGAAGCAATCAGCCCCAGCATTTT	CAWSLREGSNQPQHF
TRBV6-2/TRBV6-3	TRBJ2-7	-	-	TGTGCCAGCAGTTACTCCCACAGGGGGGGACTCTACGAGCAGTACTTC	CASSYSHRGGLYEQYF
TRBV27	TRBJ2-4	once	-	TGTGCCAGCAGTAACTCCGGGGTCAACCAGTACTTC	CASSNSGVNQYF
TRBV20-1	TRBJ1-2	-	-	TGCAGTGCCCTGGACAGAAACTATGGCTACACCTTC	CSALDRNYGYTF
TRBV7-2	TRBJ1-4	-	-	TGTGCCAGCAGCCCCTCAGGAGGGAATGAAAAACTGTTTTTT	CASSPSGGNEKLFF
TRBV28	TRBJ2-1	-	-	TGTGCCAGCAGTCCGGACAGCGCGGGAAATGAGCAGTTCTTC	CASSPDSAGNEQFF
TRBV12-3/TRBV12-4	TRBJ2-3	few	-	TGTGCCAGCAGTTCCTCTAGCATTTCTAGCACAGATACGCAGTATTTT	CASSSSSISSTDTQYF
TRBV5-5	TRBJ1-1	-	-	TGTGCCAGCAGGCGTCCGGGATCACTAAACACTGAAGCTTTCTTT	CASRRPGSLNTEAFF
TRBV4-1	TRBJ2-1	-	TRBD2	TGCGCCAGCAGCCAACGGTGGCCTAGCGGGAATTACAATGAGCAGTTCTTC	CASSQRWPSGNYNEQFF
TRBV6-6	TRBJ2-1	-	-	TGTGCCAGTAGTTACCCCGGAGGGGATAATGAGCAGTTCTTC	CASSYPGGDNEQFF
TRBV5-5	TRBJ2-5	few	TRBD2	TGTGCCAGCAGCATACAGGTCTCGGGAGGTAGGGAGACCCAGTACTTC	CASSIQVSGGRETQYF
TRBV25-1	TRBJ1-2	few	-	TGTGCCAGCAGTGAAAATCCCGGGTATGGCTACACCTTC	CASSENPGYGYTF
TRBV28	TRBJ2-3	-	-	TGTGCCAGCAGTTTAAGTGGGATAGCGGAGGATACGCAGTATTTT	CASSLSGIAEDTQYF
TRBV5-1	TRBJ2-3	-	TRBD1	TGCGCCAGCAGCTTAGCGACAGGGGAGCTCACAGATACGCAGTATTTT	CASSLATGELTDTQYF
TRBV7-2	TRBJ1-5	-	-	TGTGCCAGCAGCCTAAAGGGAAGAGATCAGCCCCAGCATTTT	CASSLKGRDQPQHF
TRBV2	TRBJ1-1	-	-	TGTGCCAGCAGTGCGGGGGAATGGAACACTGAAGCTTTCTTT	CASSAGEWNTEAFF
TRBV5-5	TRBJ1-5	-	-	TGTGCCAGCAGCTGGTATAGCAATCAGCCCCAGCATTTT	CASSWYSNQPQHF
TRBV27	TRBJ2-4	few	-	TGTGCCAGCAGTTCGCACGGCGCGACAGCCAAAAACATTCAGTACTTC	CASSSHGATAKNIQYF
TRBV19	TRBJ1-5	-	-	TGTGCCAGTAGTATGGGTAATCAGCCCCAGCATTTT	CASSMGNQPQHF
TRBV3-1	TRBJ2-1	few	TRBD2	TGTGCCAGCAGCCATTGGCGGGGGACCTACAATGAGCAGTTCTTC	CASSHWRGTYNEQFF
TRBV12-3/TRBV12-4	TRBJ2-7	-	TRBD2	TGTGCCAGCAGTTTACGGGAGGGCTCCTACAATGAGCAGTACTTC	CASSLREGSYNEQYF
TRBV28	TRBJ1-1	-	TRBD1	TGTGCCAGCAGTTTACCGGACAGGTTTTGGACTGAAGCTTTCTTT	CASSLPDRFWTEAFF
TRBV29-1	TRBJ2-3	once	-	TGCAGCGTTGAAGGCCGGGAGAACACAGATACACAGTATTTT	CSVEGRENTDTQYF
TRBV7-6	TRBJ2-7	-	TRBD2	TGTGCCAGCAGCTCGGAGCGGGGGGGCTCCTACGAGCAGTACTTC	CASSSERGGSYEQYF
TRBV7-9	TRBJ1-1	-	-	TGTGCCAGCAGCCCCCCGGGACTGGGGAGCACTGAAGCTTTCTTT	CASSPPGLGSTEAFF
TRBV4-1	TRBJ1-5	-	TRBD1	TGCGCCAGCAGCCAGGGCTCGGCCAGGGGGCATCAGCCCCAGCATTTT	CASSQGSARGHQPQHF
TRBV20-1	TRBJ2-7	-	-	TGCAGTGCTAGGGTAGGGTGGGCCTTCTCCTACGAGCAGTACTTC	CSARVGWAFSYEQYF
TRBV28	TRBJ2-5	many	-	TGTGCCAGCAGTCCCCTGGGGGGAACCTGGGAGTACTTC	CASSPLGGTWEYF
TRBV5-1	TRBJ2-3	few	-	TGCGCCAGCAGCTTGGGTACACCGGAGGATACGCAGTATTTT	CASSLGTPEDTQYF
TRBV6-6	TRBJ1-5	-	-	TGTGCCAGCTATTCCGAGACCAGCAATCAGCCCCAGCATTTT	CASYSETSNQPQHF
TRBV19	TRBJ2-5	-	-	TGTGCCAGTAGTATGGGGGCCCCGTCTCCTCAAGAGACCCAGTACTTC	CASSMGAPSPQETQYF
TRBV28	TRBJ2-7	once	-	TGTGCCAGCAGCAGGGAGGATGAGTTCTGGGGGCGGCTATACGAGCAGTACTTC	CASSREDEFWGRLYEQYF
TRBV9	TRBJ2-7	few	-	TGTGCCAGCAGCGTAGCCCCGGGACCTCCCTACGAGCAGTACTTC	CASSVAPGPPYEQYF
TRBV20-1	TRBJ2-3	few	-	TGCAGTGCTAGAGATTCCCGGGGTACGCAGACAGATACGCAGTATTTT	CSARDSRGTQTDTQYF
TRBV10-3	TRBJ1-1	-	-	TGTGCCATCAGTGAGGTAATGGGGAACACTGAAGCTTTCTTT	CAISEVMGNTEAFF
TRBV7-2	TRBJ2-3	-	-	TGTGCCAGCAGCTTAAGGGGAGGGGGACAGGCTTATACCACAGATACGCAGTATTTT	CASSLRGGGQAYTTDTQYF
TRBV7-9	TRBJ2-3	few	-	TGTGCCAGCAGGTCAAGGGGGGGCCCCACAGATACGCAGTATTTT	CASRSRGGPTDTQYF
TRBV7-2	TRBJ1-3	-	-	TGTGCCAGCAGTTCTTATTCCCAGGCTGGAAACACCATATATTTT	CASSSYSQAGNTIYF
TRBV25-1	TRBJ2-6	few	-	TGTGCCAGCAGTGAATTACGGGATAGGGCCAACGTCCTGACTTTC	CASSELRDRANVLTF
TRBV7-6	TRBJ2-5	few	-	TGTGCCAGCAGCTTGACTAGTTTGTACCAAGAGACCCAGTACTTC	CASSLTSLYQETQYF
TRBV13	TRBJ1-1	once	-	TGTGCCAGCAGCACCTATTTGAACACTGAAGCTTTCTTT	CASSTYLNTEAFF
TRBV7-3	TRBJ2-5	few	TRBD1	TGTGCCAGCAGCCACGGCCCGGGACAGGGTATTGATGAGCAGTACTTC	CASSHGPGQGIDEQYF
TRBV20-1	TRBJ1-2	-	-	TGCAGTGCTAGAGGCGACAGCGTTAACTATGGCTACACCTTC	CSARGDSVNYGYTF